These 25 T cell receptor beta chains originate from one sample sequenced in a study of T cell responses to AZD1222 COVID-19 vaccine (dated by TCRdb to the early 2020s). Reading the label with the study, this specimen's time point is: baseline before first vaccination. Libraries were made using the immunoSEQ multiplex PCR assay. TCRdb's version of the immuneACCESS table is confined to in-frame rearrangements and falls short of the full clone set. An unresolved V gene accounts for under half of the shortfall where checked; the remainder is of unknown origin. The sample table contains roughly 100,000 clones; only one count was recorded for 85% to 90% of them. The leading ten clones occupy around 3.5% of the sample. The material sequenced was peripheral blood, taken on day 0 of AZD1222 vaccination. Receptor source: an adult in good health.

The table lists this clone with a few counts. J is TRBJ1-4 and V is TRBV4-1; 8 bases line up with TRBD1. The CDR3 covers 16 residues. The germline CDR1 and CDR2 sequences are MGHRA and YSYEKL. J was trimmed by 10 bases and V by 1 base; bases with no gene match: 11. Here the CDR3 reads CASSQAPPQGAGKLFF. The CDR3 region has the DNA TGCGCCAGCAGCCAAGCCCCCCCGCAGGGGGCGGGAAAACTGTTTTTT.

V is TRBV28 and J is TRBJ2-7; D perhaps matches TRBD2 (6 bases). Trimming took off 5 bases at V and 2 bases at J, with 13 bases between the two ends. Germline lookup yields CDR1 MDHEN and CDR2 SYDVKM. The CDR3 runs to 14 residues. The CDR3 loop is CASSPLEGTYEQYF. The CDR3 DNA reads as TGTGCCAGCAGTCCCCTGGAGGGCACCTACGAGCAGTACTTC.

This clone has only one observation. The chain joins TRBV27 to TRBJ2-3, with D unclear. The V end lost 2 bases, the J end lost 6 bases, and 12 bases lay between the germline ends. This CDR3 has 14 residues. The germline V gene encodes CDR1 MNHEY and CDR2 SMNVEV (reference sequence). CDR3 bases: TGTGCCAGCAGTTTAGCTGGGCCTGGGGATACGCAGTATTTT. It is translated as CASSLAGPGDTQYF.

The CDR3 bases are TGTGCCAGCAGCGGGACAGGGGTCCGATATTCGTCCGAGCAGTACTTC. It codes for CASSGTGVRYSSEQYF. The V gene is TRBV5-6, the J gene TRBJ2-7, with 10 bases identical to TRBD1. V dropped 4 bases and J dropped 6; count of bases not matched to a gene: 13. CDR3 length: 16 amino acids. Looked up from germline, CDR1 is SGHDT and CDR2 is YYEEEE.

This chain uses TRBV19 with TRBJ1-6; D not resolved. There are 12 residues in the CDR3. The V and J ends lost 5 bases and 14 bases respectively, with 13 bases between them. CDR1 LNHDA and CDR2 SQIVND come from the germline V gene (reference sequence). CDR3 loop: CASSSSTPTLHF. The CDR3 nucleotides are TGTGCCAGTAGTTCGTCGACCCCCACCCTCCACTTT.

In this sample, this clone turned up once. This chain links TRBV7-2 with TRBJ1-2; D is possibly TRBD1 (5 bases). V lost 6 bases, J lost 0 bases, and 20 bases lay in between. This CDR3 has 17 residues. Germline V lookup: CDR1 SGHTA, CDR2 FQGNSA. CDR3 protein: CASSSQWGDPSNYGYTF. The CDR3 DNA is TGTGCCAGCAGTTCACAGTGGGGGGATCCATCTAACTATGGCTACACCTTC.

The chain carries TRBV19 and TRBJ1-4; D is uncertain. V shed 5 bases and J shed 2 bases, with 12 bases lying between them. There are 15 residues in the CDR3. Germline-derived CDR1 and CDR2 are LNHDA and SQIVND (reference sequence). The CDR3 loop is CASSLRSGTNEKLFF. The CDR3 DNA is TGTGCCAGTAGTCTCAGGAGCGGGACTAATGAAAAACTGTTTTTT.

In this sample, this clone turned up a few times. In the same sample, other DNA sequences code for this CDR3. The chain couples TRBV2 to TRBJ1-1; TRBD1 agrees at 12 bases. Germline V gene data show CDR1 as SNHLY and CDR2 as FYNNEI. The junction had 0 bases not matched to a gene; V was cut back by 6 bases and J by 4 bases. The CDR3 contains 13 residues. The DNA for the CDR3 is TGTGCCAGCAGGGGACAGGGGGCCACTGAAGCTTTCTTT. It yields the protein CASRGQGATEAFF.

The chain uses TRBV10-3 and TRBJ1-5; weak D call: TRBD1 (5 bases). This CDR3 is 13 amino acids long. Germline V CDR1 and CDR2: ENHRY, SYGVKD. V was trimmed by 3 bases and J by 6 bases, leaving 9 bases between them. In DNA, the CDR3 is TGTGCCATCAGTGATACCGGGGGTCAGCCCCAGCATTTT. Protein: CAISDTGGQPQHF.

V and J are TRBV28 and TRBJ2-5, with D perhaps TRBD1 (6 bases). There are 13 residues in the CDR3. Germline V gene data show CDR1 as MDHEN and CDR2 as SYDVKM. V lost 6 bases and J lost 4, with 12 bases in between. CDR3 sequence (DNA): TGTGCCAGCAGCACCAGGGGCCGAGAGACCCAGTACTTC. It encodes CASSTRGRETQYF.

The chain couples TRBV4-3 to TRBJ1-2; 9 bases match TRBD1. Germline V gene data show CDR1 as LGHNA and CDR2 as YSLEER. This CDR3 region has 16 residues. V lost 3 bases, J lost 4 bases, and 9 bases stayed unmatched. DNA for the CDR3: TGCGCCAGCAGCCAGAGGACAGGGGAGGGTGGCTATGGCTACACCTTC. This codes for CASSQRTGEGGYGYTF.

This clone was seen a single time. The gene calls are TRBV5-1 and TRBJ2-5, with D tentatively TRBD1 (6 bases). The germline CDR1 and CDR2 sequences are SGHRS and YFSETQ. This CDR3 comprises 17 residues. V dropped 3 bases and J dropped 4 bases, with 22 bases sitting between them. Here the CDR3 reads CASSWGQQGQSVETQYF. The CDR3 DNA reads as TGCGCCAGCAGCTGGGGGCAGCAGGGACAATCTGTAGAGACCCAGTACTTC. Based on the CDR3 plus reference TRBV5-1 and TRBJ2-5, the full variable domain is KAGVTQTPRYLIKTRGQQVTLSCSPISGHRSVSWYQQTPGQGLQFLFEYFSETQRNKGNFPGRFSGRQFSNSRSEMNVSTLELGDSALYLCASSWGQQGQSVETQYFGPGTRLLVL.

V gene TRBV6-5 combines with J gene TRBJ1-1; D is uncertain. The V end lost 6 bases, the J end lost 3 bases, and 17 bases lay between the germline ends. The CDR3 is made up of 15 amino acids. The germline V gene has CDR1 MNHEY and CDR2 SVGAGI. Here the CDR3 DNA reads TGTGCCAGCAGGTACAGCGCAGGCGCAGACACTGAAGCTTTCTTT. Translation: CASRYSAGADTEAFF.

The CDR3 DNA follows: TGTGCCAGCAGTTCCCCCCGGACTAGCGGGGTAACAGATACGCAGTATTTT. Translated, it gives CASSSPRTSGVTDTQYF. V gene TRBV27 combines with J gene TRBJ2-3; 12 bases are a match to TRBD2. The CDR3 is 17 amino acids. CDR1 and CDR2 from the germline V gene are MNHEY and SMNVEV (reference sequence). J lost 3 bases, V lost 4 bases, and 8 bases had no gene match.

The chain is built from TRBV10-1 and TRBJ1-2; 7 bases are shared with TRBD1. Germline values: CDR1 WNHNN, CDR2 SYGVQD (reference sequence). This CDR3 has 13 amino acids. V shed 2 bases and J 6 bases; nucleotides not matched to a gene: 3. The CDR3 loop is CASSEDRENGYTF. The CDR3 nucleotides read TGCGCCAGCAGTGAGGACAGGGAGAATGGCTACACCTTC.

The rearrangement links TRBV5-7 to TRBJ2-2; tentatively, D is TRBD2 (5 bases). TRBV5-7 is labeled an ORF, and its function is uncertain. V lost 4 bases and J lost 7, with 11 bases in between. The CDR3 has 13 amino acids. The CDR3 coding sequence is TGTGCCAGCAGCCCGGGGAGTATCGGGGAGCTGTTTTTT. It is translated as CASSPGSIGELFF.

This chain joins TRBV30 and TRBJ1-5; TRBD1 aligns across 7 bases. The germline V gene has CDR1 GTSNPN and CDR2 SVGIG (reference sequence). There are 14 residues in the CDR3. Germline trimming cut 1 base from V and 11 bases from J; bases unmatched to any gene: 11. The CDR3 DNA reads as TGTGCCTGGAGTGAGGCAGGGGGAAGGGAGGCCCAGCATTTT. It is translated as CAWSEAGGREAQHF.

J is TRBJ1-1 and V is TRBV5-1; possibly TRBD1 for D (5 bases). V shed 3 bases and J shed 0 bases, with 12 bases lying between them. The CDR3 sequence is 15 residues long. Germline CDR1 and CDR2: SGHRS and YFSETQ. CDR3 loop: CASSSTGSMNTEAFF. As DNA, the CDR3 is TGCGCCAGCAGCTCCACAGGATCAATGAACACTGAAGCTTTCTTT. Variable domain in full (rest from reference TRBV5-1 and TRBJ1-1): KAGVTQTPRYLIKTRGQQVTLSCSPISGHRSVSWYQQTPGQGLQFLFEYFSETQRNKGNFPGRFSGRQFSNSRSEMNVSTLELGDSALYLCASSSTGSMNTEAFFGQGTRLTVV.

The J gene is TRBJ2-3, the V gene TRBV5-4; perhaps TRBD2 as D (5 bases). Germline lookup yields CDR1 SGHNT and CDR2 YYREEE (reference sequence). CDR3 length: 13 residues. The ends were cut back, 3 bases at V and 2 bases at J, with 7 bases in the middle. The CDR3 nucleotides are TGTGCCAGCAGCTCGGGGATCACAGATACGCAGTATTTT. Translated, it gives CASSSGITDTQYF.

The chain employs TRBV5-5 and TRBJ2-7, with 7 bases fitting TRBD1. CDR3 size: 15 residues. V gave up 6 bases and J gave up 7 bases; unmatched junction bases: 16. Per germline, CDR1 SGHKS and CDR2 YYEKEE (reference sequence). The DNA for the CDR3 is TGTGCCAGCAACTTATTCCGGGACAGCCCTGGGGAGCAGTACTTC. As protein: CASNLFRDSPGEQYF.

This rearrangement joins TRBV7-8 to TRBJ2-5; 8 nucleotides match TRBD1. The junction had 10 bases not matched to a gene; V was cut back by 5 bases and J by 5 bases. Germline V gives CDR1 SGHVS, CDR2 FQNEAQ. CDR3 length: 15 amino acids. DNA of the CDR3: TGTGCCAGCAGCCCCATGCAGGGGGCGCCGGAGACCCAGTACTTC. Protein sequence: CASSPMQGAPETQYF.

This clone was seen just once. The chain joins TRBV6-5 to TRBJ1-3; D possibly corresponds to TRBD1 (5 bases). V was pared by 0 bases and J by 5 bases, with 11 bases between. This CDR3 is built from 15 residues. The germline V gene encodes CDR1 MNHEY and CDR2 SVGAGI. CDR3 protein: CASSYSSQGRNTIYF. The CDR3 nucleotides read TGTGCCAGCAGTTACTCGAGTCAGGGTAGAAACACCATATATTTT.

The genes are TRBV7-2 and TRBJ1-4, with D perhaps TRBD1 (6 bases). Germline lookup yields CDR1 SGHTA and CDR2 FQGNSA. Trimming cost V 2 bases and J 11 bases, with 15 bases left between them. This CDR3 is built from 14 residues. DNA for the CDR3: TGTGCCAGCAGCTTAAGCCAGGGGCCAAACAAACTGTTTTTT. Residues: CASSLSQGPNKLFF.

V gene TRBV5-1 combines with J gene TRBJ2-3; perhaps TRBD1 as D (6 bases). The germline gives CDR1 SGHRS, CDR2 YFSETQ. V was clipped by 0 bases and J by 4 bases, with 6 bases between them. The CDR3 spans 13 residues. Here the CDR3 reads CASSLDRADTQYF. CDR3 sequence (DNA): TGCGCCAGCAGCTTGGACAGGGCAGATACGCAGTATTTT.

The chain carries TRBV5-1 and TRBJ1-1; D not resolved. Trimming removed 0 bases from V and 0 bases from J, with 9 bases in between. In germline, CDR1 is SGHRS, CDR2 YFSETQ. The CDR3 is 15 amino acids. The CDR3 is CASSLVQSMNTEAFF. In DNA, the CDR3 is TGCGCCAGCAGCTTGGTGCAGTCCATGAACACTGAAGCTTTCTTT.